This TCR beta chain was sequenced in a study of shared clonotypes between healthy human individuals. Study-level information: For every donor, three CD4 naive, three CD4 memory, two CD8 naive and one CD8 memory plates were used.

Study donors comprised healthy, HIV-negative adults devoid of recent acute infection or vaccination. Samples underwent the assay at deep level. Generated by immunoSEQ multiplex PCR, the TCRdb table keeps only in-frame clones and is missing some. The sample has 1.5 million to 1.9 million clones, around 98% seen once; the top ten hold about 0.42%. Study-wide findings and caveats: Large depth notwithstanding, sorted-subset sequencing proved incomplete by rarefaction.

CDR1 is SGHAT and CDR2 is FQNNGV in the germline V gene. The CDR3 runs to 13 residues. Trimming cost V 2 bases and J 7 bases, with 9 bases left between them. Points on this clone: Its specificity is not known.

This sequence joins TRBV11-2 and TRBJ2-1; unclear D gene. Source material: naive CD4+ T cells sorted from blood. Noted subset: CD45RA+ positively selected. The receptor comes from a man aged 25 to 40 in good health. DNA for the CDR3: TGTGCCAGCAGCTTATCGCTCCGGAATGAGCAGTTCTTC. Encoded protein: CASSLSLRNEQFF.